Each of the 17 T cell receptor beta chains below was sequenced from the same sample in a study of neoadjuvant nivolumab and ipilimumab in lung cancer. Profiled with immunoSEQ multiplex PCR; TCRdb holds only in-frame clones, not every one. Of approximately 20,000 clones listed, 87% are singletons. This material consisted of peripheral blood, taken before neoadjuvant nivolumab, alone or with ipilimumab. All receptors derive from an adult with non-small cell lung cancer.

The rearrangement joins TRBV19 to TRBJ2-7; perhaps TRBD2 as D (6 bases). The V gene's germline CDR1 is LNHDA and CDR2 SQIVND (reference sequence). CDR3 length: 14 residues. Trimming took off 1 base at V and 12 bases at J, with 19 bases between the two ends. The CDR3 DNA is TGTGCCAGTAGTATAGCCGGGACTTCCGATACCTGGTACTTC. This gives the protein CASSIAGTSDTWYF.

The rearrangement links TRBV19 to TRBJ2-7; D unclear. There are 11 residues in the CDR3. V gave up 4 bases and J gave up 3 bases, with 4 bases separating them. CDR1 is LNHDA and CDR2 is SQIVND in the germline V gene (reference sequence). CDR3 in amino acids: CASSTHYEQYF. The CDR3, as DNA: TGTGCCAGTAGTACCCACTACGAGCAGTACTTC.

This chain joins TRBV11-2 and TRBJ2-7; D remains unclear. This CDR3 has 14 amino acids. V shed 0 bases and J shed 4 bases, with 10 bases lying between them. Germline V CDR1 and CDR2: SGHAT, FQNNGV. The CDR3 DNA is TGTGCCAGCAGCTTAGATCTCACGTTATACGAGCAGTACTTC. This translates into CASSLDLTLYEQYF.

The J gene is TRBJ1-2, the V gene TRBV7-6; no firm D call. CDR1 and CDR2 (germline): SGHVS, FNYEAQ. V shed 5 bases and J shed 7 bases, with 11 bases lying between them. CDR3 length equals 12 residues. DNA for the CDR3: TGTGCCAGCAGCCCCGACAAGTTTGGCTACACCTTC. Encoded protein: CASSPDKFGYTF.

The V gene is TRBV30, the J gene TRBJ2-7; maybe TRBD1 (6 bases). V was trimmed by 5 bases and J by 2 bases, leaving 10 bases between them. Germline V lookup: CDR1 GTSNPN, CDR2 SVGIG (reference sequence). This CDR3 region has 12 residues. The CDR3, as DNA: TGTGCCTGGGGGGGACATGCCTACGAGCAGTACTTC. Its protein product is CAWGGHAYEQYF. The full variable domain, completed using reference TRBV30 and TRBJ2-7, is SQTIHQWPATLVQPVGSPLSLECTVEGTSNPNLYWYRQAAGRGLQLLFYSVGIGQISSEVPQNLSASRPQDRQFILSSKKLLLSDSGFYLCAWGGHAYEQYFGPGTRLTVT.

This rearrangement joins TRBV5-6 to TRBJ1-1, with 7 bases that match TRBD1. Germline loops: CDR1 SGHDT, CDR2 YYEEEE. V shed 1 base, J shed 4 bases, and the junction held 4 bases outside the gene matches. The CDR3 runs 14 residues. The CDR3 DNA is TGTGCCAGCAGCTTGCAGGGGGGACTCACTGAAGCTTTCTTT. Translated, it gives CASSLQGGLTEAFF.

V and J are TRBV5-4 and TRBJ1-1, with 8 bases matching TRBD1. CDR1 is SGHNT and CDR2 is YYREEE in the germline V gene (reference sequence). With V trimmed by 4 bases and J by 6 bases, 8 bases remained unmatched. The CDR3 totals 14 residues. CDR3 nucleotides: TGTGCCAGCAGCCCTAGACAGGGGTTGTCTGAAGCTTTCTTT. This encodes CASSPRQGLSEAFF.

The V gene is TRBV5-4, the J gene TRBJ2-7; D unresolved. Germline V gene lookup returns CDR1 SGHNT and CDR2 YYREEE (reference sequence). The CDR3 has 13 amino acids. V shed 4 bases and J shed 5 bases, with 13 bases lying between them. This CDR3 is CASSPRLYDEQYF. In DNA form, the CDR3 reads TGTGCCAGCAGCCCCCGGCTGTACGACGAGCAGTACTTC.

V and J are TRBV4-1 and TRBJ2-1, with 11 bases matching TRBD2. The germline V gene has CDR1 MGHRA and CDR2 YSYEKL. Germline trimming cut 5 bases from V and 10 bases from J; bases unmatched to any gene: 16. The CDR3 contains 17 residues. CDR3 residues: CASSSGPARVAGGEQFF. The CDR3, as DNA: TGCGCCAGCAGCTCAGGGCCCGCCAGGGTAGCGGGAGGGGAGCAGTTCTTC.

The rearrangement joins TRBV7-9 to TRBJ2-7; 11 bases fit TRBD1. Losses at the gene ends were 4 bases for V and 6 bases for J; bases not matched to a gene: 5. This CDR3 spans 14 amino acids. Germline V CDR1 and CDR2: SEHNR, FQNEAQ (reference sequence). The CDR3 DNA sequence: TGTGCCAGCAGCTGGGGACAGGGGGGAGGCGAGCAGTACTTC. Translating gives CASSWGQGGGEQYF. Combining the CDR3 with reference TRBV7-9 and TRBJ2-7 gives the whole variable domain DTGVSQNPRHKITKRGQNVTFRCDPISEHNRLYWYRQTLGQGPEFLTYFQNEAQLEKSRLLSDRFSAERPKGSFSTLEIQRTEQGDSAMYLCASSWGQGGGEQYFGPGTRLTVT.

This clone was picked up a small number of times. The rearrangement joins TRBV15 to TRBJ2-3; 9 nucleotides line up with TRBD1. CDR1 and CDR2 from the germline V gene are LNHNV and YYDKDF (reference sequence). J lost 3 bases, V lost 0 bases, and 4 bases had no gene match. The CDR3 sequence is 16 residues long. CDR3 loop: CATSRETGTGTDTQYF. For the CDR3, the DNA is TGTGCCACCAGCAGAGAAACCGGGACAGGGACAGATACGCAGTATTTT.

V usage is TRBV6-1 and J usage is TRBJ1-1; tentative D call: TRBD1 (5 bases). Germline assignment: CDR1 MNHNS and CDR2 SASEGT. The CDR3 covers 13 residues. Trimming cost V 7 bases and J 0 bases, with 9 bases left between them. This chain's CDR3 is CASTGDLNTEAFF. The CDR3 coding sequence is TGTGCCAGCACCGGGGACTTGAACACTGAAGCTTTCTTT.

The V gene is TRBV5-5, the J gene TRBJ2-2; 14 bases match TRBD2. V was pared by 6 bases and J by 4 bases, with 8 bases of the junction left unmatched. The germline gives CDR1 SGHKS, CDR2 YYEKEE (reference sequence). The CDR3 loop spans 17 amino acids. DNA for the CDR3: TGTGCCAGCAACTCCGGGACTAGCGGGAGTGGCACCGGGGAGCTGTTTTTT. Its translation: CASNSGTSGSGTGELFF.

The J gene is TRBJ1-5, the V gene TRBV30; weak D call: TRBD1 (5 bases). V was trimmed by 0 bases and J by 1 base, leaving 10 bases between them. From germline, CDR1 is GTSNPN and CDR2 SVGIG (reference sequence). The CDR3 has 15 amino acids. CDR3 nucleotide sequence: TGTGCCTGGAGTGTACTGGGGGGGAGCAATCAGCCCCAGCATTTT. It is translated as CAWSVLGGSNQPQHF. The variable domain in full, with the rest retrieved from reference TRBV30 and TRBJ1-5, is SQTIHQWPATLVQPVGSPLSLECTVEGTSNPNLYWYRQAAGRGLQLLFYSVGIGQISSEVPQNLSASRPQDRQFILSSKKLLLSDSGFYLCAWSVLGGSNQPQHFGDGTRLSIL.

This chain uses TRBV4-1 with TRBJ2-7; 9 positions match TRBD2. The V and J ends lost 3 bases and 7 bases, in that order; junction bases with no gene match: 16. Germline lookup yields CDR1 MGHRA and CDR2 YSYEKL. The CDR3 is 17 amino acids. CDR3: CASSHLDMGLASGEQYF. DNA for the CDR3: TGCGCCAGCAGCCATTTAGACATGGGACTAGCATCGGGAGAGCAGTACTTC.

This clone has only a few counts. The rearrangement uses TRBV7-2 and TRBJ1-4; D ambiguous. V was shortened by 1 base and J by 10 bases, with 10 bases between the two germline ends. Per the germline V gene, CDR1 is SGHTA and CDR2 is FQGNSA. This CDR3 has 13 amino acids. This CDR3 reads CASSLERTAKLFF. The DNA of the CDR3 is TGTGCCAGCAGCTTAGAAAGGACGGCAAAACTGTTTTTT.

The rearrangement joins TRBV29-1 to TRBJ2-6, with a tentative D call TRBD2 (5 bases). Looked up from germline, CDR1 is SQVTM and CDR2 is ANQGSEA. Trimming removed 4 bases at V and 4 bases at J, with 8 bases between. This CDR3 has 13 amino acids. The chain's CDR3 is CSVGESGANVLTF. DNA of the CDR3: TGCAGCGTTGGGGAGTCGGGGGCCAACGTCCTGACTTTC. Full variable domain (missing parts from reference TRBV29-1 and TRBJ2-6): SAVISQKPSRDICQRGTSLTIQCQVDSQVTMMFWYRQQPGQSLTLIATANQGSEATYESGFVIDKFPISRPNLTFSTLTVSNMSPEDSSIYLCSVGESGANVLTFGAGSRLTVL.